The rows below give T cell receptor beta chains drawn from one sample of a study of blood T cell repertoires in COVID-19. Clones were read by immunoSEQ multiplex PCR, and TCRdb kept only the in-frame ones, dropping some. Among around 130,000 clones, around 89% were seen once, and the ten largest hold roughly 18%. Input material: peripheral blood. These receptors originate from a man in his fifties or sixties with active or convalescent COVID-19. CDR3s include the opening cysteine and the closing phenylalanine or tryptophan. Each record gives: V gene, clone size, CDR3 length, D gene, J gene, CDR3 protein, CDR3 DNA. D genes are given only for firm matches. The size field is filled for only some rows; it gives once, few, many or a size class.

>TRBV11-2|NA|13|NA|TRBJ1-2
CASSSRDSYGYTF
TGTGCCAGCAGCTCTCGAGACAGCTATGGCTACACCTTC
>TRBV7-6|NA|17|TRBD2|TRBJ2-2
CASSLGAGGPGTGELFF
TGTGCCAGCAGCTTAGGGGCGGGGGGCCCCGGCACCGGGGAGCTGTTTTTT
>TRBV5-6|NA|15|NA|TRBJ1-5
CASSLKAASNQPQHF
TGTGCCAGCAGCTTGAAGGCGGCCAGCAATCAGCCCCAGCATTTT
>TRBV6-1|NA|18|NA|TRBJ2-2
CASSEPRTFAGRIGELFF
TGTGCCAGCAGTGAACCCCGGACTTTCGCCGGACGTATCGGGGAGCTGTTTTTT
>TRBV6-5|NA|14|NA|TRBJ1-2
CASTTVGEGYGYTF
TGTGCCAGCACAACGGTGGGGGAGGGCTATGGCTACACCTTC
>TRBV30|NA|13|NA|TRBJ1-1
CAWSPGVTTEAFF
TGTGCCTGGAGTCCGGGTGTTACCACTGAAGCTTTCTTT
>TRBV19|NA|13|TRBD1|TRBJ1-5
CASSIDRGQPQHF
TGTGCCAGTAGTATCGACAGGGGCCAGCCCCAGCATTTT
>TRBV12-5|NA|14|TRBD1|TRBJ2-5
CASAPGQGWETQYF
TGTGCTAGTGCCCCGGGACAGGGGTGGGAGACCCAGTACTTC
>TRBV3-1/TRBV3-2|NA|14|NA|TRBJ2-1
CASSQGGGYNEQFF
TGTGCCAGCAGCCAAGGGGGAGGCTACAATGAGCAGTTCTTC
>TRBV25-1|few|14|NA|TRBJ1-3
CASSELSSGNTIYF
TGTGCCAGCAGTGAACTGAGCTCTGGAAACACCATATATTTT
>TRBV10-1|NA|16|TRBD2|TRBJ2-3
CASSETSGGPTDTQYF
TGCGCCAGCAGTGAAACTAGCGGGGGTCCCACAGATACGCAGTATTTT
>TRBV3-1/TRBV3-2|NA|15|NA|TRBJ2-2
CASSTQGANTGELFF
TGTGCCAGCAGCACTCAGGGTGCGAACACCGGGGAGCTGTTTTTT
>TRBV3-1/TRBV3-2|NA|15|NA|TRBJ2-6
CASSRDSSGANVLTF
TGTGCCAGCAGCCGCGACAGCTCTGGGGCCAACGTCCTGACTTTC
>TRBV2|NA|15|TRBD2|TRBJ2-1
CASSERLAAYNEQFF
TGTGCCAGCAGTGAAAGGCTAGCGGCTTACAATGAGCAGTTCTTC
>TRBV2|NA|17|NA|TRBJ1-1
CASSDSRGAGLNTEAFF
TGTGCCAGCAGTGACTCCCGGGGGGCCGGTCTGAACACTGAAGCTTTCTTT